These T cell receptor beta chains were read from a single sample in a study of CD8 T cells in ankylosing spondylitis. TCRdb reprocessed the 5' RACE reads with MiXCR, giving one entry per CDR3 protein. The sample includes approximately 240,000 distinct CDR3 sequences, roughly a tenth of them seen just once. Sequencing was carried out using blood, either unsorted or a sorted T cell fraction (not recorded which). These receptors all stem from a male donor with ankylosing spondylitis or in good health (not recorded which). Each CDR3 is given with its conserved first and last residue. The D gene is left open where the match is weak. Part of the rows lack a size; the others show once, few, many or a class for expanded clones.

v_gene: TRBV30; abundance: many; j_gene: TRBJ2-1; d_gene: TRBD2; CDR3nt: TGTGCCTGGGAAGGAGGTAGCGGGAGGGCCAGGGGTAATGAGCAGTTCTTC; CDR3aa: CAWEGGSGRARGNEQFF
v_gene: TRBV5-1; abundance: many; j_gene: TRBJ2-1; d_gene: -; CDR3nt: TGCGCCAGCAGCTCCTTTTCACAGGCCTACAATGAGCAGTTCTTC; CDR3aa: CASSSFSQAYNEQFF
v_gene: TRBV5-6; abundance: many; j_gene: TRBJ1-2; d_gene: TRBD1; CDR3nt: TGTGCCAGCAGCGGTGGACAGGGACTCAACTATGGCTACACCTTC; CDR3aa: CASSGGQGLNYGYTF
v_gene: TRBV18; abundance: many; j_gene: TRBJ1-1; d_gene: -; CDR3nt: TGTGCCAGCTCGCAAGACATGAACACTGAAGCTTTCTTT; CDR3aa: CASSQDMNTEAFF
v_gene: TRBV27; abundance: few; j_gene: TRBJ1-4; d_gene: -; CDR3nt: TGTGCCAGCAGGGACGACAGTCAGGAAAAACTGTTTTTT; CDR3aa: CASRDDSQEKLFF
v_gene: TRBV20-1; abundance: -; j_gene: TRBJ2-2; d_gene: -; CDR3nt: TGCTGTGCCCAAGGAAGGGGGAGGGGCGCCGGGGAGCTGTTTTTT; CDR3aa: CCAQGRGRGAGELFF
v_gene: TRBV5-1; abundance: many; j_gene: TRBJ2-4; d_gene: -; CDR3nt: TGCGCCAGCAGCTTTGACAGGAACATTCAGTACTTC; CDR3aa: CASSFDRNIQYF
v_gene: TRBV2; abundance: -; j_gene: TRBJ2-5; d_gene: -; CDR3nt: TGTGCCAGCAGTGGGGACGCCAATATAAGAGAGACCCAGTACTTC; CDR3aa: CASSGDANIRETQYF
v_gene: TRBV5-1; abundance: many; j_gene: TRBJ2-1; d_gene: -; CDR3nt: TGCGCCAGCAGCTTGGCCCGGCCGGGGAGATTAACGGGTGAGCAGTTCTTC; CDR3aa: CASSLARPGRLTGEQFF
v_gene: TRBV4-1; abundance: -; j_gene: TRBJ1-6; d_gene: -; CDR3nt: TGCGCCAGCAGCCAAGATCCGGGTACGGCTTCAGGGGATTCACCCCTCCACTTT; CDR3aa: CASSQDPGTASGDSPLHF
v_gene: TRBV3-1; abundance: -; j_gene: TRBJ1-6; d_gene: -; CDR3nt: TGTGCCAGCAGCCCGGGCGGGGGCGCGAATTCACCCCTCCACTTT; CDR3aa: CASSPGGGANSPLHF
v_gene: TRBV12-3/TRBV12-4; abundance: -; j_gene: TRBJ1-1; d_gene: -; CDR3nt: TGTGCCAGCAGTTTAGCAGGGAAGGACACTGAAGCTTTCTTT; CDR3aa: CASSLAGKDTEAFF
v_gene: TRBV5-1; abundance: many; j_gene: TRBJ1-1; d_gene: TRBD1; CDR3nt: TGCGCCAGCAGCTTCACCGGGACAGGGGGCCGGGACACTGAAGCTTTCTTT; CDR3aa: CASSFTGTGGRDTEAFF
v_gene: TRBV29-1; abundance: many; j_gene: TRBJ2-1; d_gene: TRBD2; CDR3nt: TGCAGCGTTGGGACTAGCGGGGGGACACTCTACAATGAGCAGTTCTTC; CDR3aa: CSVGTSGGTLYNEQFF
v_gene: TRBV15; abundance: many; j_gene: TRBJ2-7; d_gene: TRBD2; CDR3nt: TGTGCCACCAGCAGACCGGGACTAGCGGACCCCCAGTACTTC; CDR3aa: CATSRPGLADPQYF
v_gene: TRBV20-1; abundance: many; j_gene: TRBJ1-4; d_gene: -; CDR3nt: TGCAGTGCTAGAGACCCCACCCGGGGGGGCGGCGAAAAACTGTTTTTT; CDR3aa: CSARDPTRGGGEKLFF
v_gene: TRBV5-1; abundance: many; j_gene: TRBJ2-1; d_gene: TRBD1; CDR3nt: TGCGCCAGCAGCCCCGGTCTTATATGGACAGGGAGGAACAATGAGCAGTTCTTC; CDR3aa: CASSPGLIWTGRNNEQFF
v_gene: TRBV4-2; abundance: once; j_gene: TRBJ2-7; d_gene: -; CDR3nt: TGTGCCAGCAGCCAAGATCAGGCGGGGTGGGACTACGAGCAGTACTTC; CDR3aa: CASSQDQAGWDYEQYF
v_gene: TRBV5-1; abundance: many; j_gene: TRBJ2-3; d_gene: TRBD2; CDR3nt: TGCGCCAGCAGCTTGACTAGCGTCACAGATACGCAGTATTTT; CDR3aa: CASSLTSVTDTQYF
v_gene: TRBV6-5; abundance: many; j_gene: TRBJ2-1; d_gene: TRBD2; CDR3nt: TGTGCCAGCAGTTCTCTAGCGGGGGCCTCCTACAATGAGCAGTTCTTC; CDR3aa: CASSSLAGASYNEQFF
v_gene: TRBV20-1; abundance: many; j_gene: TRBJ2-3; d_gene: -; CDR3nt: TGCAGTGCTAATAGGGCGGGGGCGGCAGATACGCAGTATTTT; CDR3aa: CSANRAGAADTQYF
v_gene: TRBV6-1; abundance: -; j_gene: TRBJ2-5; d_gene: TRBD2; CDR3nt: TGTGCCAGCAGTGAGACTAGCGGGAGAGAGACCCAGTACTTC; CDR3aa: CASSETSGRETQYF
v_gene: TRBV20-1; abundance: many; j_gene: TRBJ2-1; d_gene: -; CDR3nt: TGCAGTGCTAGCCTCCCCCCGTCGTGGCAGGGGAGCGGTGAGCAGTTCTTC; CDR3aa: CSASLPPSWQGSGEQFF
v_gene: TRBV30; abundance: many; j_gene: TRBJ2-7; d_gene: -; CDR3nt: TGTGCCTGGAGTGCAGAGCGGACGTCAGAACACGAGCAGTACTTC; CDR3aa: CAWSAERTSEHEQYF
v_gene: TRBV7-9; abundance: few; j_gene: TRBJ1-6; d_gene: -; CDR3nt: TGTGCCAGCAGCACGCGGACCGTCTCCTATAATTCACCCCTCCACTTT; CDR3aa: CASSTRTVSYNSPLHF
v_gene: TRBV10-1; abundance: few; j_gene: TRBJ1-2; d_gene: -; CDR3nt: TGCGCCAGCAGTGCCGGGGGCAACTATGGCTACACCTTC; CDR3aa: CASSAGGNYGYTF
v_gene: TRBV3-1; abundance: -; j_gene: TRBJ2-7; d_gene: -; CDR3nt: TGTGCCAGCAGCCAAGGGGCGGGGAGGAACGAGCAGTACTTC; CDR3aa: CASSQGAGRNEQYF
v_gene: TRBV7-8; abundance: -; j_gene: TRBJ2-7; d_gene: TRBD2; CDR3nt: TGTGCCAGCAGCTTAGTATCTGCGGGAGGGTACGAGCAGTACTTC; CDR3aa: CASSLVSAGGYEQYF
v_gene: TRBV7-9; abundance: -; j_gene: TRBJ2-1; d_gene: -; CDR3nt: TGTGCCAGCAGCCCCTCTCACAATGAGCAGTTCTTC; CDR3aa: CASSPSHNEQFF
v_gene: TRBV3-1; abundance: many; j_gene: TRBJ2-3; d_gene: -; CDR3nt: TGTGCCAGCAGCCAAATTGAAGCGAAGCAGTATTTT; CDR3aa: CASSQIEAKQYF
v_gene: TRBV20-1; abundance: many; j_gene: TRBJ2-3; d_gene: TRBD1; CDR3nt: TGCAGTGCTAGAGGGCCAGGGGGCTTGGGGGATACGCAGTATTTT; CDR3aa: CSARGPGGLGDTQYF
v_gene: TRBV5-1; abundance: many; j_gene: TRBJ2-5; d_gene: TRBD1; CDR3nt: TGCGCCAGCAGCTTGGGCCCGGGACAGGACGAAGAGACCCAGTACTTC; CDR3aa: CASSLGPGQDEETQYF
v_gene: TRBV3-1; abundance: -; j_gene: TRBJ2-2; d_gene: TRBD2; CDR3nt: TGTGCCAGCAGGGCGGGAGGCCCCGGGTCCGGGGAGCTGTTTTTT; CDR3aa: CASRAGGPGSGELFF
v_gene: TRBV19; abundance: -; j_gene: TRBJ2-2; d_gene: TRBD2; CDR3nt: TGTGCCAGTAACGCGTTAGCGGGGCTTAACACCGGGGAGCTGTTTTTT; CDR3aa: CASNALAGLNTGELFF
v_gene: TRBV30; abundance: -; j_gene: TRBJ2-5; d_gene: -; CDR3nt: TGTGCCTGGAGTGTGGGGAACCAAGAGACCCAGTACTTC; CDR3aa: CAWSVGNQETQYF
v_gene: TRBV30; abundance: -; j_gene: TRBJ1-5; d_gene: -; CDR3nt: TGTGCCTGGCAGGAGGGGAATCAGCCCCAGCATTTT; CDR3aa: CAWQEGNQPQHF
v_gene: TRBV3-1; abundance: many; j_gene: TRBJ2-2; d_gene: TRBD2; CDR3nt: TGTGCCAGCAGTTTTAGCGGGGGGGCGGACACCGGGGAGCTGTTTTTT; CDR3aa: CASSFSGGADTGELFF
v_gene: TRBV20-1; abundance: many; j_gene: TRBJ2-1; d_gene: TRBD2; CDR3nt: TGCAGTGCTAGTTACGGCGGGAGGGCCAATGAGCAGTTCTTC; CDR3aa: CSASYGGRANEQFF
v_gene: TRBV28; abundance: -; j_gene: TRBJ2-7; d_gene: -; CDR3nt: TGTGCCAGCAGTGGGGGGGGCGGGGGCTACGAGCAGTACTTC; CDR3aa: CASSGGGGGYEQYF
v_gene: TRBV30; abundance: -; j_gene: TRBJ1-2; d_gene: TRBD1; CDR3nt: TGTGCCTGGAGTTTGGGACAGGGGGCGATCTATGGCTACACCTTC; CDR3aa: CAWSLGQGAIYGYTF
v_gene: TRBV7-2; abundance: -; j_gene: TRBJ2-7; d_gene: -; CDR3nt: TGTGCCAGCAGCTTAGCGACCCGGAACTACGAGCAGTACTTC; CDR3aa: CASSLATRNYEQYF
v_gene: TRBV11-2; abundance: -; j_gene: TRBJ2-7; d_gene: TRBD2; CDR3nt: TGTGCCAGCAGCGGCCACCTACTAGCGGGGGCCTACGAGCAGTACTTC; CDR3aa: CASSGHLLAGAYEQYF
v_gene: TRBV10-3; abundance: many; j_gene: TRBJ2-6; d_gene: TRBD1; CDR3nt: TGTGCCATCTCCCCGGGCCAGGGGGCTGGGGCCAACGTCCTGACTTTC; CDR3aa: CAISPGQGAGANVLTF
v_gene: TRBV27; abundance: many; j_gene: TRBJ1-1; d_gene: -; CDR3nt: TGTGCCAGCAGTTTTGGGGGCATGAACACTGAAGCTTTCTTT; CDR3aa: CASSFGGMNTEAFF
v_gene: TRBV3-1; abundance: -; j_gene: TRBJ2-3; d_gene: -; CDR3nt: TGTGCCTGCAGCCAAGATGTAGGTGGGACCCACACAGATACGCAGTATTTT; CDR3aa: CACSQDVGGTHTDTQYF
v_gene: TRBV20-1; abundance: many; j_gene: TRBJ1-1; d_gene: TRBD1; CDR3nt: TGCAGTGCGTCCGGGACAGGGATAACTGAAGCTTTCTTT; CDR3aa: CSASGTGITEAFF
v_gene: TRBV18; abundance: -; j_gene: TRBJ2-6; d_gene: TRBD2; CDR3nt: TGTGCCAGCTCACCAACCGTAGCGGGAGGACCGCTATCCGGGGCCAACGTCCTGACTTTC; CDR3aa: CASSPTVAGGPLSGANVLTF
v_gene: TRBV6-1; abundance: many; j_gene: TRBJ1-4; d_gene: -; CDR3nt: TGTGCCAGCAGCTCCCGGACAAGTGAAAAACTGTTTTTT; CDR3aa: CASSSRTSEKLFF
v_gene: TRBV2; abundance: many; j_gene: TRBJ2-1; d_gene: TRBD2; CDR3nt: TGTGCCACCCAAAGCGGGAGTACGGGTGAGCAGTTCTTC; CDR3aa: CATQSGSTGEQFF
v_gene: TRBV5-1; abundance: many; j_gene: TRBJ2-3; d_gene: -; CDR3nt: TGCGCCAGCAGCGCCGGGACAGCGGGTGCAGATACGCAGTATTTT; CDR3aa: CASSAGTAGADTQYF
v_gene: TRBV3-1; abundance: many; j_gene: TRBJ2-5; d_gene: -; CDR3nt: TGTGCCAGCAGCCACAGAGGCGGGGAGACCCAGTACTTC; CDR3aa: CASSHRGGETQYF
v_gene: TRBV12-3/TRBV12-4; abundance: many; j_gene: TRBJ2-5; d_gene: TRBD1; CDR3nt: TGTGCCAGCGGCGGAACAGGGGGCGTGGAGACCCAGTACTTC; CDR3aa: CASGGTGGVETQYF
v_gene: TRBV20-1; abundance: many; j_gene: TRBJ2-1; d_gene: -; CDR3nt: TGCAGTGCTAGTCCTACCTACAATGAGCAGTTCTTC; CDR3aa: CSASPTYNEQFF
v_gene: TRBV27; abundance: many; j_gene: TRBJ1-6; d_gene: -; CDR3nt: TGTGCCAGCAGTTTCCAGGTGAAGGATTCACCCCTCCACTTT; CDR3aa: CASSFQVKDSPLHF
v_gene: TRBV5-1; abundance: many; j_gene: TRBJ1-4; d_gene: -; CDR3nt: TGCGCCAGCAGCCGTTCAGGGATTGGAGAAAAACTGTTTTTT; CDR3aa: CASSRSGIGEKLFF
v_gene: TRBV30; abundance: medium-sized; j_gene: TRBJ2-1; d_gene: -; CDR3nt: TGTGCCTGGAGTGCAGCGCTAACCGACTACAATGAGCAGTTCTTC; CDR3aa: CAWSAALTDYNEQFF
v_gene: TRBV2; abundance: many; j_gene: TRBJ2-7; d_gene: TRBD2; CDR3nt: TGTGCCAGCAGTGAAACCTTGGCGGGGGACTCCTACGAGCAGTACTTC; CDR3aa: CASSETLAGDSYEQYF